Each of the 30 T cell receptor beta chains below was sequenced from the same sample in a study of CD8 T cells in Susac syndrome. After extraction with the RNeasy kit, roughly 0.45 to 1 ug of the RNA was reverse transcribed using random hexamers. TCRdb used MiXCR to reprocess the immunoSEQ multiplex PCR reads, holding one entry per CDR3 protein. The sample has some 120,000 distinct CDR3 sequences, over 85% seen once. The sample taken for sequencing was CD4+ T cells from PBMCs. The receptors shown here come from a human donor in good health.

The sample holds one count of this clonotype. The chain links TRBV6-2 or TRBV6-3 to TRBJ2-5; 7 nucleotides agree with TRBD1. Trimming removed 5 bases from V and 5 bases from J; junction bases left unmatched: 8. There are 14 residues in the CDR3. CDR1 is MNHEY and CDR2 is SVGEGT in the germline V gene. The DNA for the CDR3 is TGTGCCAGCAGTCGCGGACAGGTCGGTGAGACCCAGTACTTC. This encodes CASSRGQVGETQYF.

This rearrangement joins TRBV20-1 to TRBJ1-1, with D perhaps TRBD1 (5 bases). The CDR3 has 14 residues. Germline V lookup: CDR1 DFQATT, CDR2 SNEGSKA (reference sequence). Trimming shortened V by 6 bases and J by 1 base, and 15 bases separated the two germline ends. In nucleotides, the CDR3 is TGCAGTGCCCCGTCCACAGGCCCGAACACTGAAGCTTTCTTT. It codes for CSAPSTGPNTEAFF.

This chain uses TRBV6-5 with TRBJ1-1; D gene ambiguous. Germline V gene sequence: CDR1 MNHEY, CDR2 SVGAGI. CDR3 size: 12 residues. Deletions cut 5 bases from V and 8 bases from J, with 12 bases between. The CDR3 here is CASSNPGREAFF. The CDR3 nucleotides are TGTGCCAGCAGTAACCCGGGGAGGGAAGCTTTCTTT.

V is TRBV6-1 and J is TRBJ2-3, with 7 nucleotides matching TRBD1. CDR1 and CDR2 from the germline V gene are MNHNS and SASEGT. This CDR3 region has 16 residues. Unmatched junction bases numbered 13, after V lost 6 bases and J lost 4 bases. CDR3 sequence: CASRAGQAQFPDTQYF. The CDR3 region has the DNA TGTGCCAGCAGAGCCGGACAGGCCCAATTCCCAGATACGCAGTATTTT.

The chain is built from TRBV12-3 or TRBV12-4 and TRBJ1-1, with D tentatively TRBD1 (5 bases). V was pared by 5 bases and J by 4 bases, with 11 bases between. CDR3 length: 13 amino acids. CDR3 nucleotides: TGTGCCAGCAGTCCAACTCAGGGCACTGAAGCTTTCTTT. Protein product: CASSPTQGTEAFF.

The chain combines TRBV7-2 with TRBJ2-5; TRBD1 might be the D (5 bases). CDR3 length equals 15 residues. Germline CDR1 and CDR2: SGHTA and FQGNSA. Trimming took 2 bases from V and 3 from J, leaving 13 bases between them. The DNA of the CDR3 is TGTGCCAGCAGCTTACAGGGAAGTTGGGAAGAGACCCAGTACTTC. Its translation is CASSLQGSWEETQYF.

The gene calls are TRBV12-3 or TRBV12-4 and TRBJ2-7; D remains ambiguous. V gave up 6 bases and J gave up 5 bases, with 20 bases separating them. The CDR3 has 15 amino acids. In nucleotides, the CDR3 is TGTGCCAGCAGCCCGGACGCCCACATCTTCGACGAGCAGTACTTC. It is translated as CASSPDAHIFDEQYF.

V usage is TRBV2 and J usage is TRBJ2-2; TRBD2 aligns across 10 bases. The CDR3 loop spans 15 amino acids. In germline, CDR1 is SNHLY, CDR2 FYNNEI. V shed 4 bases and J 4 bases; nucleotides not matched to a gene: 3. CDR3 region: CASSASGRGTGELFF. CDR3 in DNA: TGTGCCAGCAGTGCTAGCGGGAGAGGCACCGGGGAGCTGTTTTTT.

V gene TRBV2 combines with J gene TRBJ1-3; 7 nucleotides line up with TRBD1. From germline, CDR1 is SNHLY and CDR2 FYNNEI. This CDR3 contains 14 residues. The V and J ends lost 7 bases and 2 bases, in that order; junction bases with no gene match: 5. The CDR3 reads CASNRQGPGNTIYF. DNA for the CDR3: TGTGCCAGCAACAGACAGGGCCCTGGAAACACCATATATTTT.

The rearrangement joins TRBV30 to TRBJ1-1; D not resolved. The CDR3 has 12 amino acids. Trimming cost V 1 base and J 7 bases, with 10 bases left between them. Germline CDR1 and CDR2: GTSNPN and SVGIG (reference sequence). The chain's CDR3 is CAWSGPPSEAFF. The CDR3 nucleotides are TGTGCCTGGAGTGGCCCCCCAAGTGAAGCTTTCTTT.

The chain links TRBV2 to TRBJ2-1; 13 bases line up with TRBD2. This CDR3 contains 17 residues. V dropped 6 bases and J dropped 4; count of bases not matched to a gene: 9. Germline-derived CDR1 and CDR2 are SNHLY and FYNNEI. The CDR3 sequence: CASRKWTSGSSYNEQFF. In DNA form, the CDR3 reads TGTGCCAGCAGAAAATGGACTAGCGGGAGTTCATACAATGAGCAGTTCTTC. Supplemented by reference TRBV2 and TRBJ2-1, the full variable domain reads EPEVTQTPSHQVTQMGQEVILRCVPISNHLYFYWYRQILGQKVEFLVSFYNNEISEKSEIFDDQFSVERPDGSNFTLKIRSTKLEDSAMYFCASRKWTSGSSYNEQFFGPGTRLTVL.

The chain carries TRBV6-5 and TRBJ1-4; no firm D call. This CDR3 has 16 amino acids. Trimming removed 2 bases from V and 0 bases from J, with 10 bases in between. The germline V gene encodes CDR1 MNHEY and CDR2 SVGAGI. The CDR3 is CASSYRAAATNEKLFF. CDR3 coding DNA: TGTGCCAGCAGTTACCGGGCAGCTGCAACTAATGAAAAACTGTTTTTT.

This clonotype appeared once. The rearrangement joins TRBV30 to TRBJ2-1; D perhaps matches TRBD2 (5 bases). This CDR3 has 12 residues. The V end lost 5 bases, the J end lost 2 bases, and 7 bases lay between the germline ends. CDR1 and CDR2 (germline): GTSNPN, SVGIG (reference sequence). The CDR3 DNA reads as TGTGCCTGGGGGAGTACCTACAATGAGCAGTTCTTC. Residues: CAWGSTYNEQFF.

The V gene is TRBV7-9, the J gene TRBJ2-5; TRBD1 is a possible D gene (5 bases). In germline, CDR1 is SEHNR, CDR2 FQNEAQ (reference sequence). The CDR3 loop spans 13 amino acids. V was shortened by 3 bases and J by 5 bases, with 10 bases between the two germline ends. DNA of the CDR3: TGTGCCAGCAGCTTTAGTAGGGGCGAGACCCAGTACTTC. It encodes CASSFSRGETQYF.

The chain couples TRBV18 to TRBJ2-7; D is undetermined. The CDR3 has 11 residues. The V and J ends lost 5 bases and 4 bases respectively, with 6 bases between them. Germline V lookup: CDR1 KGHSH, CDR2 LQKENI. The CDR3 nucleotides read TGTGCCAGCTCATCTTCATACGAGCAGTACTTC. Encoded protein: CASSSSYEQYF.

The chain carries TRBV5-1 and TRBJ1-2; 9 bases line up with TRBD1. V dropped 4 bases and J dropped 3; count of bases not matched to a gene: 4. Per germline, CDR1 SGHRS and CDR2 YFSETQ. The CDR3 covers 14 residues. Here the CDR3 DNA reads TGCGCCAGCAGCGAACGACAGGGGGACTATGGCTACACCTTC. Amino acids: CASSERQGDYGYTF.

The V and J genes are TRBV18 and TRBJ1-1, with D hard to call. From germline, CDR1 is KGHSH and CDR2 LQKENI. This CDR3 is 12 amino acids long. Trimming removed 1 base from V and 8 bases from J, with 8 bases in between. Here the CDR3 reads CASSPRPGEAFF. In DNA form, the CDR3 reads TGTGCCAGCTCACCACGGCCGGGAGAAGCTTTCTTT.

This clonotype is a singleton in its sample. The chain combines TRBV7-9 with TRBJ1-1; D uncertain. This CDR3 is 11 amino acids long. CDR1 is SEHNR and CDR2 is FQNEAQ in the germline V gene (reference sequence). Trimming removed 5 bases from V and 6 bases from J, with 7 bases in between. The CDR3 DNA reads TGTGCCAGCAGCCTAGAGGCTGAAGCTTTCTTT. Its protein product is CASSLEAEAFF.

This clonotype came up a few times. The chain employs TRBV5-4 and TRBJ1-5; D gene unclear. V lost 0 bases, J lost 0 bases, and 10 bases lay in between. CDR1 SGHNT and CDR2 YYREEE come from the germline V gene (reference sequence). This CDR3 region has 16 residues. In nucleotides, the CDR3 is TGTGCCAGCAGCTTGGGTGGTCCCGATAGCAATCAGCCCCAGCATTTT. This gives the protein CASSLGGPDSNQPQHF.

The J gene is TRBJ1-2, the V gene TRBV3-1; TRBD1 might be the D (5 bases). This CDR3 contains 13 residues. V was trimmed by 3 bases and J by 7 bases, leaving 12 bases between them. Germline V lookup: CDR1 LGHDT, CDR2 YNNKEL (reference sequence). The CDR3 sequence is CASSHDQGRGYTF. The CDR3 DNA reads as TGTGCCAGCAGCCACGATCAGGGACGTGGCTACACCTTC.

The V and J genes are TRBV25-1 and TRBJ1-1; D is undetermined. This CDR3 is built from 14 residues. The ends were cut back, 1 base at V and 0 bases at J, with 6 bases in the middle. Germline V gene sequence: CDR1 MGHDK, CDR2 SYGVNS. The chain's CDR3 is CASSELGLNTEAFF. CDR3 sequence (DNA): TGTGCCAGCAGTGAATTGGGGTTGAACACTGAAGCTTTCTTT.

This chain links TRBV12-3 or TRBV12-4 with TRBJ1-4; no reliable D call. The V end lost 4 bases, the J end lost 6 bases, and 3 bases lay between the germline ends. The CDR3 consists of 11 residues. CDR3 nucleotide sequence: TGTGCCAGCAGTTCCTATGAAAAACTGTTTTTT. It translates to CASSSYEKLFF.

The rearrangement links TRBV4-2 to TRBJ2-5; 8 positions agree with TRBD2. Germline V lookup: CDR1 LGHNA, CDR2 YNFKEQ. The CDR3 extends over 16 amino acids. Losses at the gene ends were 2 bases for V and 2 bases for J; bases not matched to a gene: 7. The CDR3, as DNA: TGTGCCAGCAGCCAAATAACGGGAGGGCAGCAAGAGACCCAGTACTTC. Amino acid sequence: CASSQITGGQQETQYF.

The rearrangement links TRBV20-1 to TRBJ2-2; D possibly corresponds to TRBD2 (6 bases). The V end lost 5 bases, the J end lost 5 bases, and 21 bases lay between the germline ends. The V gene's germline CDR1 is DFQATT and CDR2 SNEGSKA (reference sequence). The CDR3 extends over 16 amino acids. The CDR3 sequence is CSAPPSGRAGTGELFF. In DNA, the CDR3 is TGCAGTGCTCCGCCCTCGGGCAGGGCGGGAACCGGGGAGCTGTTTTTT.

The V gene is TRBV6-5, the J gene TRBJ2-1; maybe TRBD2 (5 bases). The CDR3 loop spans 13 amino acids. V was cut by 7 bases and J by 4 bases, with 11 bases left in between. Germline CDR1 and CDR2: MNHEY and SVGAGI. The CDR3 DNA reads TGTGCCAGCACCCGCGGGCTATACAATGAGCAGTTCTTC. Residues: CASTRGLYNEQFF.

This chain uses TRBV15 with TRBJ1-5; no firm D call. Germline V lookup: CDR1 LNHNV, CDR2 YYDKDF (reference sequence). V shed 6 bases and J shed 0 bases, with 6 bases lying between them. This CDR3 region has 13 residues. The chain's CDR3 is CATRVVSNQPQHF. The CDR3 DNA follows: TGTGCCACCAGGGTAGTTAGCAATCAGCCCCAGCATTTT.

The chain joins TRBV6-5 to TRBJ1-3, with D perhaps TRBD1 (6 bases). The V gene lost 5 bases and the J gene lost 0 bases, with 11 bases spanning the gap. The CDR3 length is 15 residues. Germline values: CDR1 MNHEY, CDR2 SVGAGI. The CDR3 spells CASSRRTDSGNTIYF. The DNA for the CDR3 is TGTGCCAGCAGTAGAAGGACAGACTCTGGAAACACCATATATTTT.

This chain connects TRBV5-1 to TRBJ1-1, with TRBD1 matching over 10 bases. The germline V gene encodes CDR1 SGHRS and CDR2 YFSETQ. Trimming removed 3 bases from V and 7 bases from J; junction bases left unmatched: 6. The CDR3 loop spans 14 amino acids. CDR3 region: CASSSGQGRIEAFF. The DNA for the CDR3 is TGCGCCAGCAGCTCGGGACAGGGGCGCATTGAAGCTTTCTTT.

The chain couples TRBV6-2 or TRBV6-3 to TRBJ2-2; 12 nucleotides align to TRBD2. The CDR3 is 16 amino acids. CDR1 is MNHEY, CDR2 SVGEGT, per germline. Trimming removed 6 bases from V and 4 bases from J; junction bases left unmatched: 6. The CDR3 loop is CASSPSGRAVTGELFF. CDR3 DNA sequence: TGTGCCAGCAGCCCTAGCGGGAGGGCCGTCACCGGGGAGCTGTTTTTT.

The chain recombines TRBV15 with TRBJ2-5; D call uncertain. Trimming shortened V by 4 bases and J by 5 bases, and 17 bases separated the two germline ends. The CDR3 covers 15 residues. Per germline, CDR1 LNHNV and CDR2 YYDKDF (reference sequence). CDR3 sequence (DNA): TGTGCCACCAGCAACCAAGAACTGCCGACCGAGACCCAGTACTTC. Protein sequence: CATSNQELPTETQYF.